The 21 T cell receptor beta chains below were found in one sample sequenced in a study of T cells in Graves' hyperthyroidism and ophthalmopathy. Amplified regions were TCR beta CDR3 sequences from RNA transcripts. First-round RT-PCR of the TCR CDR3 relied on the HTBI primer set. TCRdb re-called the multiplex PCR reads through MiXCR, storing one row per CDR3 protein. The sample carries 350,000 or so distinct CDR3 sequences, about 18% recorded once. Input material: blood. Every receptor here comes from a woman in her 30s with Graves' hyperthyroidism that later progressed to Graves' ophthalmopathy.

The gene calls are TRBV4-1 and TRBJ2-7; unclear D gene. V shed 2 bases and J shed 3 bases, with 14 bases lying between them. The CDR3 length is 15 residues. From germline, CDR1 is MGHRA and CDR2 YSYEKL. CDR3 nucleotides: TGCGCCAGCAGCCAACGGAGTGGGCTTGGCTACGAGCAGTACTTC. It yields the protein CASSQRSGLGYEQYF.

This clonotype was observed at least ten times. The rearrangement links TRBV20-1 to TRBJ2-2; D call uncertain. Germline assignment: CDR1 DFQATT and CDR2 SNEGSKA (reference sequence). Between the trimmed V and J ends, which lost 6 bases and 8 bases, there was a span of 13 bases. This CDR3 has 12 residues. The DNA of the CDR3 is TGCAGTGCCGAGCTTGGTTTAGGGGAGCTGTTTTTT. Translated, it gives CSAELGLGELFF.

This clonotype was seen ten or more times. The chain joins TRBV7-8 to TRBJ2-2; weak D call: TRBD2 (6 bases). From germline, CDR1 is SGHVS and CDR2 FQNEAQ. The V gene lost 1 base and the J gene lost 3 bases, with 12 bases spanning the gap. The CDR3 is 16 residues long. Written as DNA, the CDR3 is TGTGCCAGCAGCTTAGTCGGGGGTATCGACACCGGGGAGCTGTTTTTT. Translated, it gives CASSLVGGIDTGELFF.

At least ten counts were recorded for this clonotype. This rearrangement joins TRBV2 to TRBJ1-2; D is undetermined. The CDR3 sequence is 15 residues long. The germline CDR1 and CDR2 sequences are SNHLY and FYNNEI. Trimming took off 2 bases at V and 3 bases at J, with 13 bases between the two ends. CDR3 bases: TGTGCCAGCAGTGAATCGGAGGCTCCCTACTATGGCTACACCTTC. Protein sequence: CASSESEAPYYGYTF. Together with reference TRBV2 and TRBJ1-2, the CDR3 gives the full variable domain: EPEVTQTPSHQVTQMGQEVILRCVPISNHLYFYWYRQILGQKVEFLVSFYNNEISEKSEIFDDQFSVERPDGSNFTLKIRSTKLEDSAMYFCASSESEAPYYGYTFGSGTRLTVV.

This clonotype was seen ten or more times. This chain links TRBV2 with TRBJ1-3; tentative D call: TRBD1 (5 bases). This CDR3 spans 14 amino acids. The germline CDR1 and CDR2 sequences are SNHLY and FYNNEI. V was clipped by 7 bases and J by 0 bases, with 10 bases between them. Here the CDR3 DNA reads TGTGCCAGCAAGACAGCGTTCTCTGGAAACACCATATATTTT. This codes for CASKTAFSGNTIYF.

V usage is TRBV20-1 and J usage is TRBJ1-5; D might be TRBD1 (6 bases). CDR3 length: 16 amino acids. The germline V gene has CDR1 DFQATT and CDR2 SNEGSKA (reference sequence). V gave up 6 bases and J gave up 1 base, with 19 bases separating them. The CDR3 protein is CSAGLTGRGSNQPQHF. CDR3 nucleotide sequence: TGCAGTGCGGGTTTAACAGGGAGGGGAAGCAATCAGCCCCAGCATTTT.

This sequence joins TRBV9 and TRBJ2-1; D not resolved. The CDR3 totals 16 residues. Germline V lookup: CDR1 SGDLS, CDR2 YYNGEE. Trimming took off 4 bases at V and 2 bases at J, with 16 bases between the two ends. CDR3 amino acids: CASSPRLNSPYNEQFF. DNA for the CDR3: TGTGCCAGCAGCCCACGTCTGAATAGTCCCTACAATGAGCAGTTCTTC.

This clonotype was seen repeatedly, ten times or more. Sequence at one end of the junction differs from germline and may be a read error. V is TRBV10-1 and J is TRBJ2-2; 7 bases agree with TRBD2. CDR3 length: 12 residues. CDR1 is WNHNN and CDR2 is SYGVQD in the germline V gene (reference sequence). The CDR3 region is CASSGATGELFF. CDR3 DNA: TGTGCCAGCAGCGGGGCCACCGGGGAGCTGTTTTTT.

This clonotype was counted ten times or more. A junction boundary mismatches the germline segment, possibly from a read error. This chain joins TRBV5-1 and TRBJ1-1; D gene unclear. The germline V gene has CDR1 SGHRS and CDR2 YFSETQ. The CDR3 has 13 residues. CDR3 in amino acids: CASSLWGNTEAFF. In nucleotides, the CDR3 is TGTGCCAGCAGCTTATGGGGTAACACTGAAGCTTTCTTT.

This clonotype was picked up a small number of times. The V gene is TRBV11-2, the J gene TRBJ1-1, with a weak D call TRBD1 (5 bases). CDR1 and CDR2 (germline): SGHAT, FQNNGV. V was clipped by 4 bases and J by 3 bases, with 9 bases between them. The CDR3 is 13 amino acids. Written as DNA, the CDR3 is TGTGCCAGCAGCTCAAGGGGTGACACTGAAGCTTTCTTT. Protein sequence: CASSSRGDTEAFF.

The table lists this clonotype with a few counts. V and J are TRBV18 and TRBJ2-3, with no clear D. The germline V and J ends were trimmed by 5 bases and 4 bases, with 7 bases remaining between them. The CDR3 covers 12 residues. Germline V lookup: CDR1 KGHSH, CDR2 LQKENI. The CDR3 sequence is CASSGDSDTQYF. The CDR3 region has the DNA TGTGCCAGCTCAGGAGATTCAGATACGCAGTATTTT. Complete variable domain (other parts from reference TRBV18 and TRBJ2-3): NAGVMQNPRHLVRRRGQEARLRCSPMKGHSHVYWYRQLPEEGLKFMVYLQKENIIDESGMPKERFSAEFPKEGPSILRIQQVVRGDSAAYFCASSGDSDTQYFGPGTRLTVL.

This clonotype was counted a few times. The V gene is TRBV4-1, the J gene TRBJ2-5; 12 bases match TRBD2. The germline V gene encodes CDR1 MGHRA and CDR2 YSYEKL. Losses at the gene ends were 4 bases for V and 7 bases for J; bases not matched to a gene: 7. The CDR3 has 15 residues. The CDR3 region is CASSPRTSGVGTQYF. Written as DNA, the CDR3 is TGCGCCAGCAGCCCAAGGACTAGCGGGGTTGGGACCCAGTACTTC.

The CDR3 spells CASSRTTGTTEAFF. CDR3 nucleotides: TGCGCCAGCAGTCGAACGACAGGAACAACTGAAGCTTTCTTT. The chain has TRBV4-1 and TRBJ1-1; D might be TRBD1 (6 bases). Germline V gives CDR1 MGHRA, CDR2 YSYEKL. Trimming removed 6 bases at V and 5 bases at J, with 16 bases between. This CDR3 region has 14 residues.

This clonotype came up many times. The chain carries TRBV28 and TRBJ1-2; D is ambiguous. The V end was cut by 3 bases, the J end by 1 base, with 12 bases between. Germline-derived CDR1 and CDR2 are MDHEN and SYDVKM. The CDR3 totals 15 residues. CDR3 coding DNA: TGTGCCAGCAGTTTGCTATCGGTACTTAACTATGGCTACACCTTC. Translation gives CASSLLSVLNYGYTF.

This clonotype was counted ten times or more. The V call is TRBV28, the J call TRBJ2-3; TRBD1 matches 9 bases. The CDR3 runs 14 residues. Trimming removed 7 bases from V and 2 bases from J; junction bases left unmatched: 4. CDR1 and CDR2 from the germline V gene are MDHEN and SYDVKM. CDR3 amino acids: CASTRTGATDTQYF. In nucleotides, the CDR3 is TGTGCCAGCACACGGACAGGGGCCACAGATACGCAGTATTTT.

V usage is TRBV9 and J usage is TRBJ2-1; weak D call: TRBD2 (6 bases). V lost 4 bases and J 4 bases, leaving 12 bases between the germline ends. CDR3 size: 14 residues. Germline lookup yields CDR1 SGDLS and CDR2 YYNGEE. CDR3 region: CASSKGDFYNEQFF. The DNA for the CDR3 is TGTGCCAGCAGCAAAGGGGACTTTTACAATGAGCAGTTCTTC.

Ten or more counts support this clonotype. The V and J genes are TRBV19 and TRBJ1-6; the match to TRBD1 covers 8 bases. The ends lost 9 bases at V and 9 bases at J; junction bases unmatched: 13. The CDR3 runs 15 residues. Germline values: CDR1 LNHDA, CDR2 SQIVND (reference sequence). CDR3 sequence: CASDWGTGGTSPLHF. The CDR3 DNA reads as TGTGCCAGCGACTGGGGAACAGGGGGTACTTCACCCCTCCACTTT.

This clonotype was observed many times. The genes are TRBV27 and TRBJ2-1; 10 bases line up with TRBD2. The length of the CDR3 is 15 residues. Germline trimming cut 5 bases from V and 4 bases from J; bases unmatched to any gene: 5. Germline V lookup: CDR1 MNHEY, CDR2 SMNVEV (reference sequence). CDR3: CASSPMTSGYNEQFF. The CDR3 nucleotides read TGTGCCAGCAGTCCTATGACTAGCGGGTACAATGAGCAGTTCTTC.

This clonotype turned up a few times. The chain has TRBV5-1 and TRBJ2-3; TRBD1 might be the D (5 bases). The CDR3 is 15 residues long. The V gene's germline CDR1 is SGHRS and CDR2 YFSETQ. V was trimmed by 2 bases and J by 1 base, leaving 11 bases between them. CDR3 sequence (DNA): TGCGCCAGCAGCTTAAGGGGCCCTCGCACAGATACGCAGTATTTT. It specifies CASSLRGPRTDTQYF.

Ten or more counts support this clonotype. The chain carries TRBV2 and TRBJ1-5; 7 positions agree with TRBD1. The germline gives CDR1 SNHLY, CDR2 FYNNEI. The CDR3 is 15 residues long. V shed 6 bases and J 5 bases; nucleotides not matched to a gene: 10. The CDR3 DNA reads TGTGCCAGCAGCCGGGACAGCCGGCCGGATCAGCCCCAGCATTTT. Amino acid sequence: CASSRDSRPDQPQHF. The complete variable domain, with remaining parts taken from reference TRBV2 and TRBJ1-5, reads EPEVTQTPSHQVTQMGQEVILRCVPISNHLYFYWYRQILGQKVEFLVSFYNNEISEKSEIFDDQFSVERPDGSNFTLKIRSTKLEDSAMYFCASSRDSRPDQPQHFGDGTRLSIL.

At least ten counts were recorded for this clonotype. Here the CDR3 reads CASSLGGPGEQYF. Written as DNA, the CDR3 is TGTGCCAGCAGTTTGGGGGGGCCGGGAGAGCAGTACTTC. V gene TRBV27 combines with J gene TRBJ2-7, with D possibly TRBD2 on 7 matching bases. The CDR3 runs to 13 residues. Germline CDR1 MNHEY, CDR2 SMNVEV (reference sequence). Trimming took off 3 bases at V and 7 bases at J, with 13 bases between the two ends.